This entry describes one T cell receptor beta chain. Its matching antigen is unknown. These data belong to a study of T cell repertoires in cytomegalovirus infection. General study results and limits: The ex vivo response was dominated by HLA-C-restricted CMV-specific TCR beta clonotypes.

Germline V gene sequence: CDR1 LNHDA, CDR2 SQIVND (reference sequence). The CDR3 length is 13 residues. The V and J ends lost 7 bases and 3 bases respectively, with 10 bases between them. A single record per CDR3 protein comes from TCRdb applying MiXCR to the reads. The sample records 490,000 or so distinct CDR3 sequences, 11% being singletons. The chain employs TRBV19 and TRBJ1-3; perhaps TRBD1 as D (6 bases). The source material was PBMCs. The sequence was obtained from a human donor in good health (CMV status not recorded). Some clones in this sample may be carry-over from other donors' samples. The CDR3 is CASIWGLGNTIYF. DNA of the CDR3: TGTGCCAGTATCTGGGGGCTTGGAAACACCATATATTTT.